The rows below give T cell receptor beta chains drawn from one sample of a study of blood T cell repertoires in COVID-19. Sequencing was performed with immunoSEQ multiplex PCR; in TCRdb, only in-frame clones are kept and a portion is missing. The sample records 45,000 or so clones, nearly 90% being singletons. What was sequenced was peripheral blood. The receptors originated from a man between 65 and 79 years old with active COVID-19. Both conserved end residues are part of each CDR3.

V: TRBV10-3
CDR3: CAISEEKGGGGTDTQYF

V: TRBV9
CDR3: CASSGPRGRGLTGELFF

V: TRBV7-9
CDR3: CASSLGGGPGYTF

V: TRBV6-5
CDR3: CATDRDLVREQYF

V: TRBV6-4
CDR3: CASSDSSLGNTGELFF

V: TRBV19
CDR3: CASSIDGISYNEQFF

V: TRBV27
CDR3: CASSSIAGMSSGANVLTF

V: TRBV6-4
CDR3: CASSDSGLGRTEAFF

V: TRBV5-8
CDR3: CASSLNPGQGGQPQHF

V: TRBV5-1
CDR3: CASSLLPGHANTGELFF

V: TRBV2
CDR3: CASSEGQYYGYTF

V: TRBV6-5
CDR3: CASSWGQGEAFF

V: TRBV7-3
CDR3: CASSLMGEQGSEQYF

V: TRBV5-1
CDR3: CASSSATGSGNTIYF

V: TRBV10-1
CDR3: CASSESGPLAPDTQYF

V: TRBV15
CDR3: CATSRDRGREKLFF

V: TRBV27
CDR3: CASSQLPGSDSPLHF

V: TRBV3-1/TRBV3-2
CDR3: CASSSGTSGYTGELFF

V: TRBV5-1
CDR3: CASSRTLGSYEQYF

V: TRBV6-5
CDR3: CASSSAYTQYF

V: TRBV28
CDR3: CASSQTVGTEAFF

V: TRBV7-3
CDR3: CASSASAPSSGGGSGQYF

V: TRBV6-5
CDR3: CASSYPGSPLHF

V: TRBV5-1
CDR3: CASSPYVNTGELFF

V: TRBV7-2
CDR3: CASSLLFDRAGANVLTF

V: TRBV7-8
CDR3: CASSLAGTLAHEQYF

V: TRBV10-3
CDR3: CAISRDRVSNQPQHF

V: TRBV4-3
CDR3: CASSQDVNSYEQYF

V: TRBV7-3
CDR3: CASSLNSGGATDTQYF

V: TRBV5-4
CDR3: CASSLEQTTYEQYF

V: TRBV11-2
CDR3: CASSSLLRDSYGYTF

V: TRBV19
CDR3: CASSSPRQGRGEQFF

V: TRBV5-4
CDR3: CASSLRTGTSTDTQYF

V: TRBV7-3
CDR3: CASSPTRTGGTDTQYF

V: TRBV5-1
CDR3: CASSLGQGYNEQFF

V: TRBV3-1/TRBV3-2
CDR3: CASSTGAQETQYF

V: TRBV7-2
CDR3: CASSARTSGGTDTQYF

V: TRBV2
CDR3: CASTGMWDEQYF

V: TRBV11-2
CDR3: CASSSGDSFEAFF

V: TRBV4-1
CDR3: CASSQERLGTEAFF

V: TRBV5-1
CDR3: CASSLSRPGGQETQYF

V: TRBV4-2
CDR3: CASSPRTSAGEQYF

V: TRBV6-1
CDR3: CASSVFTGNLPNEKLFF

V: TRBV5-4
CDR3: CASSSLSTNEKLFF

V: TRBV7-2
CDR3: CASSLAFQGYGYTF

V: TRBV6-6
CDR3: CASSYSGAASSPLHF

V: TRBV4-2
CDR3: CASSQDLLEGASNYGYTF

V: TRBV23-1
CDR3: CASSQRRVGSYEQYF